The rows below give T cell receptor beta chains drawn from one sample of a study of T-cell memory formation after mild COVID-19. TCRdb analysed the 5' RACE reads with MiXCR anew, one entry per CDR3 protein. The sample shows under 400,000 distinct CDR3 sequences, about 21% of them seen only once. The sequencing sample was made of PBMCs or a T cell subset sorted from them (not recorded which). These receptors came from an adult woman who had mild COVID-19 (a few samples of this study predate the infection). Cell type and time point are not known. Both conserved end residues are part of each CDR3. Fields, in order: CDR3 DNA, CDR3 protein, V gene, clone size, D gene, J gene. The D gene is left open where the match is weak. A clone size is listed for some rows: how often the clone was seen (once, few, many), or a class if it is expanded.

cdr3_nt: TGTGCCAGCAGCGTAGAGGCGTTAGCCAAAAACATTCAGTACTTC
cdr3_aa: CASSVEALAKNIQYF
v_call: TRBV9
clone_size: -
d_call: -
j_call: TRBJ2-4

cdr3_nt: TGCGCCAGCAGCTTATCCAGAATGTCCTACGAGCAGTACTTC
cdr3_aa: CASSLSRMSYEQYF
v_call: TRBV5-1
clone_size: few
d_call: -
j_call: TRBJ2-7

cdr3_nt: TGTGCCAGCAGTTCGTACGTCAAAACAGATACGCAGTATTTT
cdr3_aa: CASSSYVKTDTQYF
v_call: TRBV6-5
clone_size: few
d_call: -
j_call: TRBJ2-3

cdr3_nt: TGTGCCAGCAGCCAATCACGCAATGAGCAGTTCTTC
cdr3_aa: CASSQSRNEQFF
v_call: TRBV4-2
clone_size: many
d_call: -
j_call: TRBJ2-1

cdr3_nt: TGTGCCACCAGTGATCACCTTACTCCGCGCAGCCCCCAGTATTTT
cdr3_aa: CATSDHLTPRSPQYF
v_call: TRBV24-1
clone_size: few
d_call: -
j_call: TRBJ2-3

cdr3_nt: TGTGCCAGCAGCCCCGGGACTAGCGGGAGGGTTTTTATATACAATGAGCAGTTCTTC
cdr3_aa: CASSPGTSGRVFIYNEQFF
v_call: TRBV12-3/TRBV12-4
clone_size: many
d_call: TRBD2
j_call: TRBJ2-1

cdr3_nt: TGTGCCAGCAGCTTAGGCCACGAGGCCTACAATGAGCAGTTCTTC
cdr3_aa: CASSLGHEAYNEQFF
v_call: TRBV7-2
clone_size: -
d_call: -
j_call: TRBJ2-1

cdr3_nt: TGTGCCAGCAGCCACCAAGGGATCGGAGGAAATCAGCCCCAGCATTTT
cdr3_aa: CASSHQGIGGNQPQHF
v_call: TRBV7-9
clone_size: -
d_call: -
j_call: TRBJ1-5

cdr3_nt: TGCGCCAGCAGCCCGGGTGATAGCGGGCTCTTCACAGATACGCAGTATTTT
cdr3_aa: CASSPGDSGLFTDTQYF
v_call: TRBV5-1
clone_size: few
d_call: TRBD2
j_call: TRBJ2-3

cdr3_nt: TGTGCCAGCTCACCAGGCGCAAATCGAGACGAGCAGTACTTC
cdr3_aa: CASSPGANRDEQYF
v_call: TRBV18
clone_size: -
d_call: -
j_call: TRBJ2-7

cdr3_nt: TGTGCCAGCCGGGTACAGGGACACACTGAAGCTTTCTTT
cdr3_aa: CASRVQGHTEAFF
v_call: TRBV6-6
clone_size: -
d_call: -
j_call: TRBJ1-1

cdr3_nt: TGCAGTGCTCCCCCAGCGGGGGGGCCAGATACGCAGTATTTT
cdr3_aa: CSAPPAGGPDTQYF
v_call: TRBV20-1
clone_size: few
d_call: TRBD2
j_call: TRBJ2-3

cdr3_nt: TGTGCCAGCAGTGAATGGCCTAAAAACATTAAGTACTTC
cdr3_aa: CASSEWPKNIKYF
v_call: TRBV25-1
clone_size: few
d_call: -
j_call: TRBJ2-4

cdr3_nt: TGTGCCAGCAGCCCCCAGGGACTAGCGGGAGATACAGATACGCAGTATTTT
cdr3_aa: CASSPQGLAGDTDTQYF
v_call: TRBV7-9
clone_size: -
d_call: TRBD2
j_call: TRBJ2-3

cdr3_nt: TGTGCCAGCAGTTCAGAGGGACAGGGAAATGGCTACACCTTC
cdr3_aa: CASSSEGQGNGYTF
v_call: TRBV4-2
clone_size: few
d_call: TRBD1
j_call: TRBJ1-2

cdr3_nt: TGTGCCAGCAGCAACCAACTAGCAGCAGAGACCCAGTACTTC
cdr3_aa: CASSNQLAAETQYF
v_call: TRBV9
clone_size: -
d_call: -
j_call: TRBJ2-5

cdr3_nt: TGTGCCAGCAGCGCGACATCTGCGGCTTTCTTT
cdr3_aa: CASSATSAAFF
v_call: TRBV7-9
clone_size: few
d_call: -
j_call: TRBJ1-1

cdr3_nt: TGTGCCAGCAGTCGGAGGGACCCTAAGTCCGACGAGCAGTACTTC
cdr3_aa: CASSRRDPKSDEQYF
v_call: TRBV12-3/TRBV12-4
clone_size: -
d_call: -
j_call: TRBJ2-7

cdr3_nt: TGTGCCAGCAGCTTCCGATCTAGCGGGGGGGCCGGGGAGCTGTTTTTT
cdr3_aa: CASSFRSSGGAGELFF
v_call: TRBV9
clone_size: -
d_call: TRBD2
j_call: TRBJ2-2

cdr3_nt: TGTGCCAGCAGCGTAGGCGAGGTCGTGGGAAACATTCAGTACTTC
cdr3_aa: CASSVGEVVGNIQYF
v_call: TRBV9
clone_size: -
d_call: -
j_call: TRBJ2-4

cdr3_nt: TGTGCCAGCAGTCCCATGACCGGGGAGCTGTTTTTT
cdr3_aa: CASSPMTGELFF
v_call: TRBV12-3/TRBV12-4
clone_size: -
d_call: -
j_call: TRBJ2-2

cdr3_nt: TGTGCCAGCAGTCGGGACTACTCAAGCACAGATACGCAGTATTTT
cdr3_aa: CASSRDYSSTDTQYF
v_call: TRBV2
clone_size: few
d_call: TRBD2
j_call: TRBJ2-3

cdr3_nt: TGTGCCAGCGGGAAAGGGGAAAAACTGTTTTTT
cdr3_aa: CASGKGEKLFF
v_call: TRBV2
clone_size: few
d_call: -
j_call: TRBJ1-4

cdr3_nt: TGTGCCAGCAACGGGGGAGGTTACGCTGAAGCTTTCTTT
cdr3_aa: CASNGGGYAEAFF
v_call: TRBV6-5
clone_size: few
d_call: -
j_call: TRBJ1-1

cdr3_nt: TGCAGCGTCGCCTCCAGGACTAGCGAAAAGACCCAGTACTTC
cdr3_aa: CSVASRTSEKTQYF
v_call: TRBV29-1
clone_size: few
d_call: TRBD2
j_call: TRBJ2-5

cdr3_nt: TGCGCCAGCAGCCAGGCCGGGGACAGGGCGAACGAGCAGTACTTC
cdr3_aa: CASSQAGDRANEQYF
v_call: TRBV4-1
clone_size: -
d_call: TRBD1
j_call: TRBJ2-7

cdr3_nt: TGTGCCAGCAGCGGGGGGACGGCTGAAGCTTTCTTT
cdr3_aa: CASSGGTAEAFF
v_call: TRBV9
clone_size: -
d_call: -
j_call: TRBJ1-1

cdr3_nt: TGTGCCAGCAGTGACGGGGACAGGGGACACACAGATACGCAGTATTTT
cdr3_aa: CASSDGDRGHTDTQYF
v_call: TRBV2
clone_size: few
d_call: TRBD1
j_call: TRBJ2-3

cdr3_nt: TGCGCCAGCAGCTTAGAACAGGGTTCTGGCTACACCTTC
cdr3_aa: CASSLEQGSGYTF
v_call: TRBV5-1
clone_size: -
d_call: -
j_call: TRBJ1-2

cdr3_nt: TGTGCCAGCGATCTGGGACTAGCGGGAGTCGGCGCCTACAATGAGCAGTTCTTC
cdr3_aa: CASDLGLAGVGAYNEQFF
v_call: TRBV2
clone_size: many
d_call: TRBD2
j_call: TRBJ2-1

cdr3_nt: TGCAGCGTTTACCTAAACGAGCAGTACTTC
cdr3_aa: CSVYLNEQYF
v_call: TRBV29-1
clone_size: few
d_call: -
j_call: TRBJ2-7

cdr3_nt: TGTGCCAGCAGTTACTCGGACAGGCCCAACTATGGCTACACCTTC
cdr3_aa: CASSYSDRPNYGYTF
v_call: TRBV6-6
clone_size: -
d_call: TRBD1
j_call: TRBJ1-2

cdr3_nt: TGTGCCAGCAGCGCCACTAGCGGGAACCTAGCTAGCACAGATACGCAGTATTTT
cdr3_aa: CASSATSGNLASTDTQYF
v_call: TRBV9
clone_size: few
d_call: TRBD2
j_call: TRBJ2-3

cdr3_nt: TGTGCCAGCGGCCGAGCGGGAGGGCTTTCAGATACGCAGTATTTT
cdr3_aa: CASGRAGGLSDTQYF
v_call: TRBV6-5
clone_size: -
d_call: TRBD2
j_call: TRBJ2-3

cdr3_nt: TGCAGTGCTAGACCCCGACGACGGGTAGACTATGGCTACACCTTC
cdr3_aa: CSARPRRRVDYGYTF
v_call: TRBV20-1
clone_size: few
d_call: -
j_call: TRBJ1-2

cdr3_nt: TGTGCCAGCACCCCAGCGGGGCGACGGAACAATGAGCAGTTCTTC
cdr3_aa: CASTPAGRRNNEQFF
v_call: TRBV5-5
clone_size: few
d_call: TRBD2
j_call: TRBJ2-1

cdr3_nt: TGTGCCTGGAGTTTTGCTGGGGGCAGCGCAGATACGCAGTATTTT
cdr3_aa: CAWSFAGGSADTQYF
v_call: TRBV30
clone_size: -
d_call: -
j_call: TRBJ2-3

cdr3_nt: TGTGCCAGCAGCTTAGGAAGCAGTGGCAATCAGCCCCAGCATTTT
cdr3_aa: CASSLGSSGNQPQHF
v_call: TRBV7-9
clone_size: -
d_call: -
j_call: TRBJ1-5

cdr3_nt: TGCAGTGCTCTAGGACGCCTGGGCGAGCAGTACTTC
cdr3_aa: CSALGRLGEQYF
v_call: TRBV20-1
clone_size: -
d_call: -
j_call: TRBJ2-7

cdr3_nt: TGTGCCAGCAGAGTGACCGGGACTAGAGGCCATGAGCAGTTCTTC
cdr3_aa: CASRVTGTRGHEQFF
v_call: TRBV7-2
clone_size: -
d_call: TRBD2
j_call: TRBJ2-1

cdr3_nt: TGTGCCAGCAGCCAATCCTACGAGCAGTACTTC
cdr3_aa: CASSQSYEQYF
v_call: TRBV3-1
clone_size: many
d_call: -
j_call: TRBJ2-7

cdr3_nt: TGTGCCATCAGGGGGACGAACTACGAGCAGTACTTC
cdr3_aa: CAIRGTNYEQYF
v_call: TRBV10-3
clone_size: -
d_call: -
j_call: TRBJ2-7

cdr3_nt: TGTGCCACCGGGGACGACTTCACAGATACGCAGTATTTT
cdr3_aa: CATGDDFTDTQYF
v_call: TRBV24-1
clone_size: many
d_call: -
j_call: TRBJ2-3

cdr3_nt: TGCGCCAGCAGCTTGGCCGGGGCCCAGGGAGAGACCCAGTACTTC
cdr3_aa: CASSLAGAQGETQYF
v_call: TRBV5-1
clone_size: once
d_call: -
j_call: TRBJ2-5

cdr3_nt: TGTGCCAGCAGTGGGCGGAGGGGTGAGCAGTTCTTC
cdr3_aa: CASSGRRGEQFF
v_call: TRBV6-6
clone_size: -
d_call: -
j_call: TRBJ2-1

cdr3_nt: TGTGCCAGCAGTTTCCCATTAGCGGGAGAAGTCGGGGAGCTGTTTTTT
cdr3_aa: CASSFPLAGEVGELFF
v_call: TRBV12-3/TRBV12-4
clone_size: -
d_call: TRBD2
j_call: TRBJ2-2

cdr3_nt: TGCGCCAGCAGCTTGGCCCGGGTGAACACTGAAGCTTTCTTT
cdr3_aa: CASSLARVNTEAFF
v_call: TRBV5-1
clone_size: many
d_call: -
j_call: TRBJ1-1

cdr3_nt: TGTGCCAGCAGTTCCAGCGGGAGGGCTTGGGAGCAGTACTTC
cdr3_aa: CASSSSGRAWEQYF
v_call: TRBV6-2/TRBV6-3
clone_size: -
d_call: TRBD2
j_call: TRBJ2-7

cdr3_nt: TGTGCCAGCAGCTACGCCCTAGCAGCTTACGATGAGCAGTTCTTC
cdr3_aa: CASSYALAAYDEQFF
v_call: TRBV5-5
clone_size: few
d_call: -
j_call: TRBJ2-1

cdr3_nt: TGCGCCAGCAGCCACCACGGCGGGGACTCTGGGGCCAACGTCCTGACTTTC
cdr3_aa: CASSHHGGDSGANVLTF
v_call: TRBV4-1
clone_size: -
d_call: -
j_call: TRBJ2-6

cdr3_nt: TGCGCCAGCAGCCAGCCGGGCTCATATGGCTACACCTTC
cdr3_aa: CASSQPGSYGYTF
v_call: TRBV4-3
clone_size: few
d_call: -
j_call: TRBJ1-2

cdr3_nt: TGTGCCAGCAGTGACCTGACAGGGTTCGATGGCTACACCTTC
cdr3_aa: CASSDLTGFDGYTF
v_call: TRBV6-5
clone_size: -
d_call: TRBD1
j_call: TRBJ1-2

cdr3_nt: TGTGCCAGCAGCGGACTCCCGGGGGAGGACTACAATGAGCAGTTCTTC
cdr3_aa: CASSGLPGEDYNEQFF
v_call: TRBV9
clone_size: few
d_call: -
j_call: TRBJ2-1